Below are 8 T cell receptor beta chains sequenced from a single sample in a study of early T cells in non-severe SARS-CoV-2 infection. TCRdb reprocessed the 5' RACE reads via MiXCR and lists one record per CDR3 protein. The sample comprises about 67,000 distinct CDR3 sequences, about 9% of which are singletons, and 15% to 18% rests with the top ten. Here the sequenced sample was whole blood, taken at baseline. These receptors were collected from an adult who was a healthcare worker with PCR-confirmed SARS-CoV-2 infection or an uninfected control (not recorded which).

The chain couples TRBV19 to TRBJ2-3; D call uncertain. The CDR3 totals 14 residues. The germline V gene encodes CDR1 LNHDA and CDR2 SQIVND (reference sequence). V was trimmed by 6 bases and J by 2 bases, leaving 12 bases between them. This chain's CDR3 is CASSDLSYTDTQYF. CDR3 bases: TGTGCCAGTAGCGACCTTTCTTACACAGATACGCAGTATTTT.

In its sample, this clonotype was seen many times. The J gene is TRBJ2-1, the V gene TRBV11-2; possible D gene TRBD2, 6 bases. The CDR3 sequence is 16 residues long. Per germline, CDR1 SGHAT and CDR2 FQNNGV. With 0 bases removed from V and 6 bases from J, the gap between germline ends came to 15 bases. The DNA for the CDR3 is TGTGCCAGCAGCTTAGATGGAGTAGCGGAACGCAATGAGCAGTTCTTC. As protein: CASSLDGVAERNEQFF. The variable domain in full, completed from reference TRBV11-2 and TRBJ2-1, reads EAGVAQSPRYKIIEKRQSVAFWCNPISGHATLYWYQQILGQGPKLLIQFQNNGVVDDSQLPKDRFSAERLKGVDSTLKIQPAKLEDSAVYLCASSLDGVAERNEQFFGPGTRLTVL.

This clonotype was recorded a few times. The rearrangement joins TRBV6-5 to TRBJ2-1; possibly TRBD2 for D (6 bases). Trimming left V 7 bases short and J 0 bases short, with 16 bases between. The CDR3 runs 16 residues. CDR1 is MNHEY and CDR2 is SVGAGI in the germline V gene. Here the CDR3 reads CASTPAGRSSYNEQFF. The CDR3 region has the DNA TGTGCCAGCACCCCAGCGGGTAGAAGCTCCTACAATGAGCAGTTCTTC.

Regarding this clonotype: At one boundary the junction diverges from the germline segment, which might be a read error. The chain combines TRBV7-7 with TRBJ2-3; 8 positions agree with TRBD1. The length of the CDR3 is 16 residues. CDR1 and CDR2 from the germline V gene are SSHAT and FNYEAQ (reference sequence). CDR3 loop: CASSPTGGITTDTQYF. DNA of the CDR3: TGTGCTAGCAGCCCTACAGGGGGGATTACCACAGATACGCAGTATTTT. Based on the CDR3 plus reference TRBV7-7 and TRBJ2-3, the full variable domain is GAGVSQSPRYKVTKRGQDVTLRCDPISSHATLYWYQQALGQGPEFLTYFNYEAQPDKSGLPSDRFSAERPEGSISTLTIQRTEQRDSAMYRCASSPTGGITTDTQYFGPGTRLTVL.

Many counts were recorded for this clonotype. The chain uses TRBV7-2 and TRBJ2-2; D gene uncertain. Trimming shortened V by 3 bases and J by 3 bases, and 5 bases separated the two germline ends. The CDR3 consists of 13 residues. Germline V gene lookup returns CDR1 SGHTA and CDR2 FQGNSA. The CDR3 loop reads CASSFYDTGELFF. The CDR3 nucleotides are TGTGCCAGCAGCTTTTATGACACCGGGGAGCTGTTTTTT.

The rearrangement links TRBV27 to TRBJ2-3; 7 bases map to TRBD1. This CDR3 region has 15 residues. Germline V lookup: CDR1 MNHEY, CDR2 SMNVEV (reference sequence). The V segment lost 2 bases and the J segment 3 bases; nucleotides outside the gene matches: 5. The CDR3 DNA reads as TGTGCCAGCAGTTTAGGGACAGCGGAGACAGATACGCAGTATTTT. This codes for CASSLGTAETDTQYF.

The sample holds a few counts of this clonotype. V gene TRBV27 combines with J gene TRBJ1-2; 10 nucleotides line up with TRBD1. CDR3 length: 15 amino acids. J lost 1 base, V lost 4 bases, and 3 bases had no gene match. CDR1 and CDR2 from the germline V gene are MNHEY and SMNVEV (reference sequence). Here the CDR3 DNA reads TGTGCCAGCAGTTCATGGACAGGGGGTAACTATGGCTACACCTTC. It yields the protein CASSSWTGGNYGYTF.

This clonotype was seen many times. The V and J genes are TRBV5-1 and TRBJ1-6; TRBD1 might be the D (6 bases). V lost 4 bases to trimming and J lost 15 bases, with 20 bases between them. CDR1 is SGHRS, CDR2 YFSETQ, per germline. CDR3 size: 14 residues. As DNA, the CDR3 is TGCGCCAGCAGCCTAAGACCCGAGGGACACCACCTCCACTTT. Translating gives CASSLRPEGHHLHF.